These T cell receptor beta chains were read from a single sample in a study of T cells after yellow fever vaccination. TCRdb passed the 5' RACE reads through MiXCR, listing each CDR3 protein once. Among approximately 330,000 distinct CDR3 sequences listed, approximately 12% were seen once. Material: CD4+ T cells sorted from PBMCs, obtained 15 days after the yellow fever booster vaccination. The source is a young man who received the YFV17D yellow fever vaccine. The CDR3 runs from the conserved cysteine through the conserved F or W. The D gene is left open where the match is weak. Clone size, where shown, is once, few, many, or a class for clones that have expanded.

>TRBD1|TRBJ2-7|TRBV12-3/TRBV12-4|few
TGTGCCAGCAGTAACAGGGGGCTATACGAGCAGTACTTC
CASSNRGLYEQYF
>TRBD2|TRBJ2-5|TRBV20-1|few
TGCAGTGCTAGAATCAGGGCTAGCGGGGGAAGGACCCAGTACTTC
CSARIRASGGRTQYF
>NA|TRBJ2-5|TRBV5-1|few
TGCGCCAGCAGCATCCAACAAGAGACCCAGTACTTC
CASSIQQETQYF
>TRBD1|TRBJ1-2|TRBV4-1|many
TGCGCCAGCAGCCACCCTCCGGGACAGGGTAGCTATGGCTACACCTTC
CASSHPPGQGSYGYTF
>NA|TRBJ2-7|TRBV19|few
TGTGCCAGTAGTATTTGGGCCAACTCCTACGAGCAGTACTTC
CASSIWANSYEQYF
>NA|TRBJ1-2|TRBV7-9|NA
TGTGCCAGCAGCTTAAACACCTTC
CASSLNTF
>TRBD1|TRBJ1-2|TRBV2|NA
TGTGCCAGCAGCGCGGGACAGGGGGGCTATGGCTACACCTTC
CASSAGQGGYGYTF
>TRBD2|TRBJ2-2|TRBV3-1|few
TGTGCCAGCAGCCCAGCGGACTCCGGGACTAACGCGGTGCTGTTTTTT
CASSPADSGTNAVLFF
>TRBD2|TRBJ2-3|TRBV5-6|many
TGTGCCAGCAGCTTGGCGGCTAGCGGGGGCCTTCTCACAGATACGCAGTATTTT
CASSLAASGGLLTDTQYF
>NA|TRBJ2-3|TRBV20-1|few
TGCAGTGCTAGGTTTGCCTTAGGGGCAGATACGCAGTATTTT
CSARFALGADTQYF
>TRBD1|TRBJ2-5|TRBV5-1|NA
TGCGCCAGCAGCTTGGCCGGGACAGGGAACCAAGAGACCCAGTACTTC
CASSLAGTGNQETQYF
>NA|TRBJ1-2|TRBV2|many
TGTGCCAGCAGTGAATCCAGCTATGGCTACACCTTC
CASSESSYGYTF
>TRBD1|TRBJ2-2|TRBV5-1|NA
TGCGCCAGCACTACAGGGGGCTCGAACACCGGGGAGCTGTTTTTT
CASTTGGSNTGELFF
>NA|TRBJ2-2|TRBV6-2/TRBV6-3|few
TGTGCCAGCCGACCCCCCCGGGGGCGATCCGGGGAGCTGTTTTTT
CASRPPRGRSGELFF
>NA|TRBJ1-1|TRBV29-1|NA
TGCAGCACAACCGGAGCGGGGAGTGGAGGAAACACTGAAGCTTTCTTT
CSTTGAGSGGNTEAFF
>TRBD2|TRBJ2-3|TRBV5-1|NA
TGCGCCAGCAGCTTCAGCGGGGGAGTGTCAGATACGCAGTATTTT
CASSFSGGVSDTQYF